The clone carrying this TCR beta chain is labeled large (0.1 to 1%). The antigen remains unidentified. The data were obtained in a study of neurological immune-mediated disorders. Points from the study as a whole: Healthy controls had more TCR clonal expansion than multiple sclerosis, which showed the least, whereas HTLV-1-associated myelopathy showed the most.

The making of cDNA relied on 5'RACE with 10-nucleotide random UMIs. Every sequencing run gave over 200 million TCR-beta sequences, taken from 15-18 subjects. TCRdb reanalysed the 5' RACE reads using MiXCR and keeps one entry per CDR3 protein. The sample lists about 48,000 distinct CDR3 sequences; 10% were seen once. V shed 3 bases and J 5 bases; nucleotides not matched to a gene: 5. The germline V gene encodes CDR1 MGHDK and CDR2 SYGVNS. The CDR3 consists of 15 residues. Unsorted libraries were derived from 2 million PBMCs stored at -80 C. The V and J genes are TRBV25-1 and TRBJ2-5; 11 bases are shared with TRBD1. Sequenced material: PBMCs. This receptor was identified in a woman aged 40 to 50 with HTLV-1-associated myelopathy (HAM/TSP). The CDR3 nucleotides read TGTGCCAGCAGTGATCCCGGGACAGGGGGGGAGACCCAGTACTTC. It encodes CASSDPGTGGETQYF.